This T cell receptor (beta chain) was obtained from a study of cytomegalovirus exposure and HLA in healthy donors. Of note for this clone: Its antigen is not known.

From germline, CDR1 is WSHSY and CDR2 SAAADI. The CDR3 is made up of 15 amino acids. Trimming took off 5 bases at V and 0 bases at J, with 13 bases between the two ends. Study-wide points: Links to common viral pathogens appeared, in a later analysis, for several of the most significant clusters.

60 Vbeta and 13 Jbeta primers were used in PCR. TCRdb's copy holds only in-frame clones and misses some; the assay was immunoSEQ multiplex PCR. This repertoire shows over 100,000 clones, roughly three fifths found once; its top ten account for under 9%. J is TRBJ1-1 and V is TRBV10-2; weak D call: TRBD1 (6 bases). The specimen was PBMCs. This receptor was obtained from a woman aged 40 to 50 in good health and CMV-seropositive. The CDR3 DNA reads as TGCGCCAGCAGTTCGGACAGTAGGATGAACACTGAAGCTTTCTTT. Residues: CASSSDSRMNTEAFF.